A single T cell receptor (beta chain) is shown here with its context. Other DNA sequences in the same sample also yield this CDR3. The data are from a study of blood T cell repertoires in COVID-19. Study-level information: Sites in the United States, Italy and Spain provided acute and convalescent COVID-19 samples. PBMCs, B-cell-depleted T cells, or T cells provided the cDNA or gDNA that made up the material.

Germline V CDR1 and CDR2: SGHRS, YFSETQ. V was pared by 0 bases and J by 5 bases, with 4 bases of the junction left unmatched. The CDR3 consists of 15 residues. The authors' processing: Amplification of reference gene primers was used by the study to estimate nucleated cell counts. Measured with immunoSEQ multiplex PCR; TCRdb has only the in-frame clones, and not every one. D and trimming come from the DNA, and the V and J calls and clone size come from that table. This sample has 45,000 to 65,000 clones, with under 90% found just once. The TCR originated in a man older than 75 with active or convalescent COVID-19. The chain recombines TRBV5-1 with TRBJ2-2; 7 bases map to TRBD2. Sequenced sample: peripheral blood. The CDR3 protein is CASSLEGRGTGELFF. In nucleotides, the CDR3 is TGCGCCAGCAGCTTGGAGGGGCGGGGGACCGGGGAGCTGTTTTTT.